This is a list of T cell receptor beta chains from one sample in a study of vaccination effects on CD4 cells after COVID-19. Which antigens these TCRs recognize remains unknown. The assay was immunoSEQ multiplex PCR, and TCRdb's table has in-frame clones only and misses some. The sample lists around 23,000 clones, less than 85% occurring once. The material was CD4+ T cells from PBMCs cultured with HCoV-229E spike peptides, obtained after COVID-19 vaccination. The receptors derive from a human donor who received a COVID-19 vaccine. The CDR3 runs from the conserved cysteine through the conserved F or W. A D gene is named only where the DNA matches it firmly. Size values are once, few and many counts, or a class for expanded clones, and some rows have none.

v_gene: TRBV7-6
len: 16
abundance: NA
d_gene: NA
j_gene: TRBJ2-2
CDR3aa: CASSHSLGRDTGELFF
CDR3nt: TGTGCCAGCAGCCACTCGTTGGGGCGGGACACCGGGGAGCTGTTTTTT

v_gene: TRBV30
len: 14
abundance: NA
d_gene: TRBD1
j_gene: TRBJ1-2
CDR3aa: CAWIVLGTGGKNTF
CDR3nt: TGTGCCTGGATTGTCCTCGGGACAGGGGGTAAAAACACCTTC

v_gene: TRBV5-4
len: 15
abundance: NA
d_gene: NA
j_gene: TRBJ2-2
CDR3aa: CASSLGGTSTGELFF
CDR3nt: TGTGCCAGCAGCTTGGGAGGGACAAGCACCGGGGAGCTGTTTTTT

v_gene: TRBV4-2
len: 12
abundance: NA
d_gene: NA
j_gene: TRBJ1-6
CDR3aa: CASSQNSSPLHF
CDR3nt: TGTGCCAGCAGCCAAAACAGCTCACCCCTCCACTTT

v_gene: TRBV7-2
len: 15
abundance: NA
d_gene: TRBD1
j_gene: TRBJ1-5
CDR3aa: CASSLSTGGSQPQHF
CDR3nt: TGTGCCAGCAGCTTATCGACAGGGGGCTCTCAGCCCCAGCATTTT

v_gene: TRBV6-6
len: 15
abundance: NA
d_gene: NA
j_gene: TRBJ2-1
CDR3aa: CASSYQEISVNEQFF
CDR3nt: TGTGCCAGCAGTTACCAAGAGATTTCGGTTAATGAGCAGTTCTTC

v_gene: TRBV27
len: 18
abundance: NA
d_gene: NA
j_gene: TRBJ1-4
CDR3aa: CASSLLPEGLATNEKLFF
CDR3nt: TGTGCCAGCAGTTTACTCCCCGAGGGGCTAGCAACTAATGAAAAACTGTTTTTT

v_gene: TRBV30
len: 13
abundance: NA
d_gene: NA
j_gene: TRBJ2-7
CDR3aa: CAWSDGSSYEQYF
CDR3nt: TGTGCCTGGAGTGACGGGAGCTCCTACGAGCAGTACTTC

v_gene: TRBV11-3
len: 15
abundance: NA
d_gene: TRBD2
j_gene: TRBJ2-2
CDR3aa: CASSISGGFTGELFF
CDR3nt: TGTGCCAGCAGCATTAGCGGGGGGTTCACCGGGGAGCTGTTTTTT

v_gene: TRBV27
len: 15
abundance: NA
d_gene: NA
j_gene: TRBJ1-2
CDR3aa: CASSFYGAGNYGYTF
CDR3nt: TGTGCCAGCAGTTTCTACGGGGCTGGAAACTATGGCTACACCTTC

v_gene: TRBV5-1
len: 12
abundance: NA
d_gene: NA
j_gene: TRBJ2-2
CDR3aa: CASSKNTGELFF
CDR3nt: TGCGCCAGCAGCAAAAACACCGGGGAGCTGTTTTTT

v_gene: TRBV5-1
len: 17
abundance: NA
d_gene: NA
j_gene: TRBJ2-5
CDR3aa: CASSSGAGSLGQETQYF
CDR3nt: TGCGCCAGCAGCTCAGGGGCAGGGAGTCTGGGGCAAGAGACCCAGTACTTC

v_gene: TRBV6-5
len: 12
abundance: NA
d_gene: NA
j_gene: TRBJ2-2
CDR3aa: CASSHIPGELFF
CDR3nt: TGTGCCAGCAGCCATATTCCCGGGGAGCTGTTTTTT

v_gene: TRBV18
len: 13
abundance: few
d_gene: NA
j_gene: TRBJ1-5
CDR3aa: CASSPGSDQPQHF
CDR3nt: TGTGCCAGCTCACCAGGGAGTGACCAGCCCCAGCATTTT

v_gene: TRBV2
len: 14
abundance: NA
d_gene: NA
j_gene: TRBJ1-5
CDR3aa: CASSWNTENQPQHF
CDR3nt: TGTGCCAGCAGTTGGAATACAGAAAATCAGCCCCAGCATTTT

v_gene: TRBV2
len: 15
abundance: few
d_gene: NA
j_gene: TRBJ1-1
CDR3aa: CASTWTDFLATEAFF
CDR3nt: TGTGCCAGCACATGGACAGATTTCTTGGCCACTGAAGCTTTCTTT

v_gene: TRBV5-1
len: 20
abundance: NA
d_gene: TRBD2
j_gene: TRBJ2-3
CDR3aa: CASSLDGFTSGRTTTDTQYF
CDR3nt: TGCGCCAGCAGCCTCGACGGGTTTACTAGCGGGAGGACAACCACAGATACGCAGTATTTT

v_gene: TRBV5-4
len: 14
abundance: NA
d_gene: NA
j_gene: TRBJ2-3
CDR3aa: CASSRDGGTDTQYF
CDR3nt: TGTGCCAGCAGCCGGGACGGAGGCACAGATACGCAGTATTTT

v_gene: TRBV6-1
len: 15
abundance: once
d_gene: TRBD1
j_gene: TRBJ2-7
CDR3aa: CASSESTGGSYEQYF
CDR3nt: TGTGCCAGCAGTGAGTCGACAGGGGGCTCCTACGAGCAGTACTTC

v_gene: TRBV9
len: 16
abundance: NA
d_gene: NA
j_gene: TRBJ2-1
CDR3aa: CASSPQLPSVGNEQFF
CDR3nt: TGTGCCAGCAGCCCCCAGCTTCCTAGCGTCGGCAATGAGCAGTTCTTC

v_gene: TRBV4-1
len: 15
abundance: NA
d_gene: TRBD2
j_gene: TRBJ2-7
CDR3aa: CASSQDLADSYEQYF
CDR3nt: TGCGCCAGCAGCCAAGACCTAGCGGATTCCTACGAGCAGTACTTC

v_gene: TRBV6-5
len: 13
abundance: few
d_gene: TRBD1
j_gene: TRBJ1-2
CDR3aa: CASRADRAYGYTF
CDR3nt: TGTGCCAGTCGCGCTGACAGGGCCTATGGCTACACCTTC

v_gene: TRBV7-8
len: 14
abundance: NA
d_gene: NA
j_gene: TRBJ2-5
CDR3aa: CASGPGARGETQYF
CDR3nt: TGTGCCAGCGGCCCCGGGGCACGGGGGGAGACCCAGTACTTC

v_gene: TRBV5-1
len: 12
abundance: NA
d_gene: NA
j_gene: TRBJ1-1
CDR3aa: CASSPGSVQAFF
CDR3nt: TGCGCCAGCAGCCCCGGATCCGTTCAAGCTTTCTTT

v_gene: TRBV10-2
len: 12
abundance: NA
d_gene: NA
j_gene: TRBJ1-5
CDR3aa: CASNRENQPQHF
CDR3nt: TGCGCCAGCAACAGGGAGAATCAGCCCCAGCATTTT

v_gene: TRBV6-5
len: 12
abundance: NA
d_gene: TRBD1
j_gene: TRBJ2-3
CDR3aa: CATGQETDTQYF
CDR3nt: TGTGCCACAGGACAGGAGACGGATACGCAGTATTTT

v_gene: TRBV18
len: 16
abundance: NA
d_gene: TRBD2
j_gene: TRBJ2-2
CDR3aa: CASSPGTSGSTGELFF
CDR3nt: TGTGCCAGCTCACCGGGGACTAGCGGGAGCACCGGGGAGCTGTTTTTT

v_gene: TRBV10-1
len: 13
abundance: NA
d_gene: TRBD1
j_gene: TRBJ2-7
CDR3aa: CASSETGAGEQYF
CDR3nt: TGCGCCAGCAGTGAGACAGGGGCTGGCGAGCAGTACTTC

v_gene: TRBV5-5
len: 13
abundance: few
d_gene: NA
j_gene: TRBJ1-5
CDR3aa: CASSLQSNQPQHF
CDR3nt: TGTGCCAGCAGCTTGCAGTCGAATCAGCCCCAGCATTTT

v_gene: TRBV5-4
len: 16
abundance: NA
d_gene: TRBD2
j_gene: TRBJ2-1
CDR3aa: CASSLGLAGEYNEQFF
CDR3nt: TGTGCCAGCAGCTTGGGTCTAGCGGGGGAGTACAATGAGCAGTTCTTC

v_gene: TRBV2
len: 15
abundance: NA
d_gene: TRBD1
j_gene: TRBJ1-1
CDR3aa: CASSGTGGWGTEAFF
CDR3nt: TGTGCCAGCAGTGGAACAGGGGGCTGGGGAACTGAAGCTTTCTTT

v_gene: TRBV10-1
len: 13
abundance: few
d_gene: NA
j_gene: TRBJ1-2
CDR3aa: CASSEDSNYGYTF
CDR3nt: TGCGCCAGCAGTGAGGACAGCAACTATGGCTACACCTTC

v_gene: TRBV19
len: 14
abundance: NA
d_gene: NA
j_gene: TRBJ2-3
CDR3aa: CASSESQGWHTQYF
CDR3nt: TGTGCCAGTAGTGAGTCCCAGGGTTGGCATACGCAGTATTTT

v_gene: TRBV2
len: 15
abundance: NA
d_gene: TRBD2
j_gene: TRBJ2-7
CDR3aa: CASSGTSGRVYEQYF
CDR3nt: TGTGCCAGCAGTGGGACTAGCGGGAGGGTCTACGAGCAGTACTTC

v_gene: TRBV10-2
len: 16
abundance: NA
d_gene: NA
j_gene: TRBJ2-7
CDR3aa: CASSESGRALSYEQYF
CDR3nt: TGCGCCAGCAGTGAGTCGGGCAGGGCGCTCTCCTACGAGCAGTACTTC

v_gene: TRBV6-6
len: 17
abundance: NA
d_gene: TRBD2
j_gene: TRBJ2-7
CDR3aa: CASSHPLAGGFSYEQYF
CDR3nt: TGTGCCAGCAGTCACCCACTAGCGGGAGGGTTCTCCTACGAGCAGTACTTC

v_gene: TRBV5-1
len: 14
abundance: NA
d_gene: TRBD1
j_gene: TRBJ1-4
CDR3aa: CASSIDRGGEKLFF
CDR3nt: TGCGCCAGCAGTATCGACAGGGGTGGTGAAAAACTGTTTTTT

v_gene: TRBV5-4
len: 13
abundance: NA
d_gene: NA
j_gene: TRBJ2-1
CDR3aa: CASGNRATDEQFF
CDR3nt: TGTGCCAGCGGAAACAGGGCTACGGATGAGCAGTTCTTC

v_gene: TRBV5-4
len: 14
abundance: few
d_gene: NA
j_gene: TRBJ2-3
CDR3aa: CASSLERRTDTQYF
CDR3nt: TGTGCCAGCAGCTTGGAAAGAAGGACAGATACGCAGTATTTT

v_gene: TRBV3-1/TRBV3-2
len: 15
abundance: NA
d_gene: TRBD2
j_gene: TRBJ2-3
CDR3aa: CASSPGLAGTDTQYF
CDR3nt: TGTGCCAGCAGCCCGGGACTAGCGGGAACAGATACGCAGTATTTT

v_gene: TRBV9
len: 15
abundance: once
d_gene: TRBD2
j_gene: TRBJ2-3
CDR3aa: CASSPGLAGTDTQYF
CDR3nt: TGTGCCAGCAGCCCCGGACTAGCGGGCACAGATACGCAGTATTTT

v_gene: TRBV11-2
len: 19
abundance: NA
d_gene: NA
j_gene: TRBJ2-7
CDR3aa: CASSLKRGGGQKAPYEQYF
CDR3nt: TGTGCCAGCAGCTTAAAGAGGGGTGGAGGACAGAAGGCCCCCTACGAGCAGTACTTC

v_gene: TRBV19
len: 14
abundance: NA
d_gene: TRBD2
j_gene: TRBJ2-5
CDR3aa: CATARLAGGETQYF
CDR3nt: TGTGCCACGGCGAGGCTAGCGGGTGGGGAGACCCAGTACTTC

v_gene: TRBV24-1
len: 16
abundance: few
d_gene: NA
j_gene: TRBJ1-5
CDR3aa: CATSDLRGRSNQPQHF
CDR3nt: TGTGCCACCAGTGATTTGAGGGGTAGAAGCAATCAGCCCCAGCATTTT

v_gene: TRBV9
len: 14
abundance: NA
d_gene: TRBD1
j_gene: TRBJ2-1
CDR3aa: CASSRDRGNDEQFF
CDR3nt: TGTGCCAGCAGTCGGGACAGGGGAAACGATGAGCAGTTCTTC

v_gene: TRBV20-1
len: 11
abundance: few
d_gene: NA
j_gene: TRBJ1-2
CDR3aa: CSQQWGYGYTF
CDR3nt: TGCAGTCAGCAATGGGGCTATGGCTACACCTTC

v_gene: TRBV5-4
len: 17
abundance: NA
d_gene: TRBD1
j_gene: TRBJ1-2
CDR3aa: CASSQGTGAGLRDRYTF
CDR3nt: TGTGCCAGCAGCCAAGGGACAGGCGCAGGGTTGCGGGATCGCTACACCTTC

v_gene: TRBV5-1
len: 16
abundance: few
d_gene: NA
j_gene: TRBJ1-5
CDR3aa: CASSLAGPTGNQPQHF
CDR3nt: TGCGCCAGCAGCTTGGCCGGTCCTACAGGGAATCAGCCCCAGCATTTT

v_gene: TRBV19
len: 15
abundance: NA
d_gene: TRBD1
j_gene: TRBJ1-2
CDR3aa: CASSPRTGTGRGYTF
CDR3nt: TGTGCCAGTAGTCCCCGGACAGGGACAGGAAGGGGCTACACCTTC

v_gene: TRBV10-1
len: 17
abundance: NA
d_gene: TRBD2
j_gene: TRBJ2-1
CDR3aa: CASSARLAGDSYNEQFF
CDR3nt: TGCGCCAGCAGCGCCAGACTAGCGGGGGACTCCTACAATGAGCAGTTCTTC

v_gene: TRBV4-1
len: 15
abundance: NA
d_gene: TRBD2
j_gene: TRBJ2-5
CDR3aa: CASSLIGGAKETQYF
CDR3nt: TGCGCCAGCAGCCTCATCGGGGGGGCCAAAGAGACCCAGTACTTC

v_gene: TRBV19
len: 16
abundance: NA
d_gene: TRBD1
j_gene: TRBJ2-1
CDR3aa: CASSMYGTGYIDEQFF
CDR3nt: TGTGCCAGTAGTATGTACGGGACAGGGTATATTGATGAGCAGTTCTTC

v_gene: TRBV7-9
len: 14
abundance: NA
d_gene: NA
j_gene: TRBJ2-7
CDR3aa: CASSLVGPLYEQYF
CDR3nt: TGTGCCAGCAGCTTAGTTGGACCGCTTTACGAGCAGTACTTC

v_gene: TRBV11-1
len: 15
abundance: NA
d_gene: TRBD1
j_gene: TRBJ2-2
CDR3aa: CASSHGQGSPGELFF
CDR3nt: TGTGCCAGCAGCCACGGACAGGGATCCCCCGGGGAGCTGTTTTTT

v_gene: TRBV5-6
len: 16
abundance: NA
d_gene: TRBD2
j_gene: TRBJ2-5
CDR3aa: CASSRSGTSFPETQYF
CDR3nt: TGTGCCAGCAGCCGATCCGGGACTAGCTTTCCAGAGACCCAGTACTTC

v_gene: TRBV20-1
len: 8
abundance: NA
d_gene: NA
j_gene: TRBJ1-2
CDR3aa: CSASKNTF
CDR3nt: TGCAGTGCTAGTAAGAACACCTTC